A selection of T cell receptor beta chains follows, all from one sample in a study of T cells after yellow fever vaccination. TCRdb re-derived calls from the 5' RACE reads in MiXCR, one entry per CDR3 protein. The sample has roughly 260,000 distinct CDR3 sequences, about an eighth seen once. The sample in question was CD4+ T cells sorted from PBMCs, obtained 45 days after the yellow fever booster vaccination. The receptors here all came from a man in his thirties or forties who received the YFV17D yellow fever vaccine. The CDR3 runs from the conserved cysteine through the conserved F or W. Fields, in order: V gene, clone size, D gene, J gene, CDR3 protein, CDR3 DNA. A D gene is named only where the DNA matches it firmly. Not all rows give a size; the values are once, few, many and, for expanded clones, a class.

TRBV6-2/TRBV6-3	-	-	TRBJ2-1	CASSYGVSEQFF	TGTGCCAGCAGTTACGGAGTGAGTGAGCAGTTCTTC
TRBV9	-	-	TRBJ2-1	CASSVGGGLGGSEQFF	TGTGCCAGCAGCGTAGGCGGCGGGCTTGGAGGAAGTGAGCAGTTCTTC
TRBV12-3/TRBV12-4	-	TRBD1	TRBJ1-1	CASSPRGGDTEAFF	TGTGCCAGCAGTCCCAGGGGGGGGGACACTGAAGCTTTCTTT
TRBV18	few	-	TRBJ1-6	CASSPSSYNSPLHF	TGTGCCAGCTCACCCTCCTCCTATAATTCACCCCTCCACTTT
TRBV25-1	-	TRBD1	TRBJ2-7	CASSEPGTGTYEQYF	TGTGCCAGCAGTGAGCCCGGGACAGGGACCTACGAGCAGTACTTC
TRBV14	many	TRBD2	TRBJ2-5	CASSRGTSNLGTQYF	TGTGCCAGCAGCCGTGGGACTAGCAACCTGGGGACCCAGTACTTC
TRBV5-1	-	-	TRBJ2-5	CASSLANRVGETQYF	TGCGCCAGCAGCTTGGCCAATAGGGTTGGAGAGACCCAGTACTTC
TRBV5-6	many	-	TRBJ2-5	CASSFVGSQETQYF	TGTGCCAGCAGCTTCGTGGGCTCCCAAGAGACCCAGTACTTC
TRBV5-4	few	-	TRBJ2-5	CASSQDSLETQYF	TGTGCCAGCAGCCAGGACAGCCTAGAGACCCAGTACTTC
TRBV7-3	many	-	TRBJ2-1	CASSLDGRGNEQFF	TGTGCCAGCAGCTTAGACGGGAGAGGTAATGAGCAGTTCTTC
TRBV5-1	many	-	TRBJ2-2	CASSQNTGELFF	TGCGCCAGCAGCCAAAACACCGGGGAGCTGTTTTTT
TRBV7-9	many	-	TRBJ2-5	CASSFEVRTQYF	TGTGCCAGCAGCTTTGAGGTTAGGACCCAGTACTTC